The T cell receptor beta chain described here comes from a study of T cells in Graves' hyperthyroidism and ophthalmopathy. Study results and limitations: Stable hyperthyroidism was separated from ophthalmopathy by a model based on 13 V-J features.

Researchers took RNA transcripts and amplified the TCR beta CDR3 regions from them. First-round RT-PCR of the TCR CDR3 relied on the HTBI primer set. TCRdb independently ran MiXCR on the multiplex PCR reads; one entry per CDR3 protein. The sample records roughly 570,000 distinct CDR3 sequences, roughly 50% being singletons. This clonotype was detected only a few times. Its matching antigen is unknown. The sequenced material came from peripheral blood or thyroid tissue (not recorded which). The origin of this receptor is an adult woman with Graves' disease, either hyperthyroidism or ophthalmopathy (not recorded which).

CDR3 amino acids: CAISDGGRTEAFF. Here the CDR3 DNA reads TGTGCCATCAGTGATGGCGGGCGCACTGAAGCTTTCTTT. The chain is built from TRBV10-3 and TRBJ1-1; D gene unclear. Trimming took off 3 bases at V and 4 bases at J, with 9 bases between the two ends. This CDR3 is built from 13 residues. CDR1 is ENHRY and CDR2 is SYGVKD in the germline V gene.